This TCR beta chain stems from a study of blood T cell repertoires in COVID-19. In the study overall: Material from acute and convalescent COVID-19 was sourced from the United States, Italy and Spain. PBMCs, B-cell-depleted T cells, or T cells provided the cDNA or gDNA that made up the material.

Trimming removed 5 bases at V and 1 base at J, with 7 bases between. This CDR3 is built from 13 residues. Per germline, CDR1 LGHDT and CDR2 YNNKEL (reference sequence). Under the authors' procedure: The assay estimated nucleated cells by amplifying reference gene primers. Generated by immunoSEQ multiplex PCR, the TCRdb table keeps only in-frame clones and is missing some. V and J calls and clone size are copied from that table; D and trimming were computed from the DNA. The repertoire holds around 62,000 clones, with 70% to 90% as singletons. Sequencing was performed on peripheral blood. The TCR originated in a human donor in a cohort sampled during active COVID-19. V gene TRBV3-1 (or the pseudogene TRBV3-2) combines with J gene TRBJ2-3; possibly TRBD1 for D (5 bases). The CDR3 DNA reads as TGTGCCAGCAGCATCAGGGGCACAGATACGCAGTATTTT. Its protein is CASSIRGTDTQYF.